The table lists the clone carrying this T cell receptor (beta chain) with a few counts. Its antigen is still unknown. This entry comes from a study of identical twins. Study results and caveats: Fewer insertions were carried by abundant cord blood beta clonotypes, but none was seen in memory repertoires.

TCRdb used MiXCR to reprocess the 5' RACE reads, holding one entry per CDR3 protein. The data show some 260,000 distinct CDR3 sequences, more than 13% seen once. This TCR was recovered from a woman aged 18-29 years in good health. The sequencing sample was made of memory (CD45RO+) T cells sorted from blood.

The CDR3 sequence: CSARGRAVSTDTQYF. The CDR3 nucleotides are TGCAGTGCTAGGGGGAGGGCGGTCAGCACAGATACGCAGTATTTT. The chain uses TRBV20-1 and TRBJ2-3; 7 bases line up with TRBD2. CDR1 and CDR2 from the germline V gene are DFQATT and SNEGSKA (reference sequence). The ends lost 3 bases at V and 0 bases at J; junction bases unmatched: 6. This CDR3 is 15 amino acids long.